This T cell receptor (beta chain) is from a study of blood T cell repertoires in COVID-19. Study-wide background: Material from acute and convalescent COVID-19 was sourced from the United States, Italy and Spain. Nucleic acid was either cDNA or gDNA, and it came from T cells, B-cell-depleted T cells, or PBMCs.

The CDR3 is made up of 16 amino acids. Germline CDR1 and CDR2: MNHEY and SVGEGT. V lost 0 bases, J lost 2 bases, and 14 bases lay in between. Authors' methods: Estimated nucleated cell counts came from reference gene primer amplification. Data came from immunoSEQ multiplex PCR; TCRdb stores just in-frame clones and leaves some out. V and J calls and clone size are those listed in that table; D and trimming were worked out from the DNA. This sample has some 300,000 clones; about 91% occur once, and the top ten carry 6.9%. Source material: peripheral blood. The receptor was isolated from a woman younger than 45 who had recovered from COVID-19. The chain joins TRBV6-2 or TRBV6-3 to TRBJ2-7; TRBD1 is a possible D gene (6 bases). The CDR3 bases are TGTGCCAGCAGTTACTCGAGGCCGACAGGAGCCTACGAGCAGTACTTC. This codes for CASSYSRPTGAYEQYF.